A single sample is the source of the 29 T cell receptor beta chains below, sequenced in a study of shared clonotypes between healthy human individuals (dated by TCRdb to the early 2020s). Library creation used the immunoSEQ multiplex PCR assay. TCRdb took this table from immuneACCESS and kept in-frame rearrangements with V and J called. Such tables lack part of the clones; where checked against another copy, unresolved V genes explain under half of the gap, and the rest is unexplained. In this sample the table shows around 2,000,000 clones, over 85% of which occur a single time. The top ten clonotypes cover about 0.13% of the sample. Sequenced input: naive CD4+ T cells sorted from blood. The sample's cell subset or site label, in plain terms: CD45RA+ positively selected. Receptors were obtained from a man aged 18 to 30 in good health.

V and J are TRBV18 and TRBJ1-1; 8 bases match TRBD1. This CDR3 region has 15 residues. J gave up 2 bases and V 2 bases, and 4 bases lay outside the gene matches. Germline CDR1 and CDR2: KGHSH and LQKENI. DNA for the CDR3: TGTGCCAGCTCACCAGGACAGGGAACAAACACTGAAGCTTTCTTT. Amino acids: CASSPGQGTNTEAFF.

The rearrangement uses TRBV10-3 and TRBJ2-2; tentative D call: TRBD2 (6 bases). The CDR3 totals 12 residues. V gave up 11 bases and J gave up 6 bases, with 13 bases separating them. Germline CDR1 ENHRY, CDR2 SYGVKD. CDR3 sequence: CAVRPSAGELFF. The DNA for the CDR3 is TGTGCCGTACGTCCTAGCGCCGGGGAGCTGTTTTTT.

As to this clone: This specimen includes other DNA sequences encoding the same CDR3. The chain joins TRBV5-1 to TRBJ1-2; 8 nucleotides align to TRBD1. After removal of 4 bases from V and 4 bases from J, the junction contained 6 bases not matched to a gene. Germline lookup yields CDR1 SGHRS and CDR2 YFSETQ. The CDR3 has 14 amino acids. The chain's CDR3 is CASSPGQEGYGYTF. In DNA, the CDR3 is TGCGCCAGCAGCCCGGGACAGGAGGGCTATGGCTACACCTTC. The whole variable domain, remainder taken from reference TRBV5-1 and TRBJ1-2, is KAGVTQTPRYLIKTRGQQVTLSCSPISGHRSVSWYQQTPGQGLQFLFEYFSETQRNKGNFPGRFSGRQFSNSRSEMNVSTLELGDSALYLCASSPGQEGYGYTFGSGTRLTVV.

The chain is built from TRBV27 and TRBJ2-1; 14 bases are a match to TRBD2. Germline values: CDR1 MNHEY, CDR2 SMNVEV (reference sequence). The length of the CDR3 is 13 residues. V lost 10 bases, J lost 15 bases, and 11 bases stayed unmatched. CDR3 DNA sequence: TGTGCCACCAGGACTAGCGGGGGGTCGAGTCGGTTCTTC. Translated: CATRTSGGSSRFF.

The chain has TRBV30 and TRBJ2-3; the D gene could be TRBD1 or TRBD2 (5 bases each). The germline gives CDR1 GTSNPN, CDR2 SVGIG (reference sequence). The CDR3 is 12 residues long. CDR3 sequence (DNA): TGTGCTCACCGGGGCTCCACAGATACGCAGTATTTT. Its translation is CAHRGSTDTQYF.

V and J are TRBV19 and TRBJ1-2, with D perhaps TRBD1 (5 bases). Trimming left V 0 bases short and J 4 bases short, with 12 bases between. From germline, CDR1 is LNHDA and CDR2 SQIVND (reference sequence). The length of the CDR3 is 15 residues. The CDR3 nucleotides read TGTGCCAGTAGTATAGACCCTACAGGCTCCTATGGCTACACCTTC. Translated: CASSIDPTGSYGYTF.

This chain joins TRBV2 and TRBJ2-1, with TRBD2 matching 7 bases. CDR1 and CDR2 from the germline V gene are SNHLY and FYNNEI. The V gene end was trimmed by 4 bases and the J gene end by 8 bases; junction bases not matched to a gene: 8. This CDR3 has 14 amino acids. The CDR3 here is CASSVAGAGYEQFF. CDR3 nucleotides: TGTGCCAGCAGTGTTGCGGGAGCGGGGTATGAGCAGTTCTTC.

V and J are TRBV29-1 and TRBJ1-1, with TRBD1 matching over 8 bases. The length of the CDR3 is 13 residues. Trimming at V came to 6 bases and at J to 6 bases, leaving 9 bases not matched to a gene. CDR1 is SQVTM and CDR2 is ANQGSEA in the germline V gene. The CDR3 DNA reads TGCAGCGTCAGACAGGGGTCGGGCCCTGAAGCTTTCTTT. Translation: CSVRQGSGPEAFF.

Notes on this clone: This same CDR3 is encoded by further DNA sequences in the sample. The V call is TRBV11-3, the J call TRBJ2-3; no definite D call. V lost 4 bases and J lost 3, with 5 bases in between. The CDR3 is 12 amino acids. Germline loops: CDR1 SGHNT, CDR2 YENEEA. CDR3 in DNA: TGTGCCAGCAGCTCTGGTACAGATACGCAGTATTTT. Its translation is CASSSGTDTQYF.

The genes are TRBV10-3 and TRBJ2-1; 9 bases agree with TRBD1. This CDR3 comprises 14 residues. Germline V gene lookup returns CDR1 ENHRY and CDR2 SYGVKD. V lost 8 bases and J lost 5; bases outside the gene matches: 7. The CDR3, as DNA: TGTGCCATCGGGGAGGACAGGGGTCACAATGAGCAGTTCTTC. Translation: CAIGEDRGHNEQFF.

The chain joins TRBV25-1 to TRBJ1-1, with D perhaps matching TRBD1 (5 bases). Deletions cut 3 bases from V and 11 bases from J, with 10 bases between. In germline, CDR1 is MGHDK, CDR2 SYGVNS. This CDR3 is built from 11 residues. The CDR3 spells CASSDAGKAFF. For the CDR3, the DNA is TGTGCCAGCAGTGACGCAGGGAAGGCTTTCTTT.

The gene calls are TRBV6-5 and TRBJ1-4; TRBD1 agrees at 8 bases. Germline assignment: CDR1 MNHEY and CDR2 SVGAGI. This CDR3 spans 12 amino acids. The junction had 7 bases not matched to a gene; V was cut back by 11 bases and J by 8 bases. The CDR3, as DNA: TGTGCCGTTCAGGACAGGGACGAAAAACTGTTTTTT. This translates into CAVQDRDEKLFF.

The rearrangement uses TRBV11-2 and TRBJ2-2, with D possibly being TRBD1 (6 bases). The V gene's germline CDR1 is SGHAT and CDR2 FQNNGV. The CDR3 runs 13 residues. V dropped 3 bases and J dropped 6 bases, with 8 bases sitting between them. CDR3 bases: TGTGCCAGCAGCTTTACAGGGCCCGGGGAGCTGTTTTTT. This translates into CASSFTGPGELFF.

The chain joins TRBV18 to TRBJ2-7; 9 bases line up with TRBD1. Germline lookup yields CDR1 KGHSH and CDR2 LQKENI. Trimming at V came to 3 bases and at J to 1 base, leaving 4 bases not matched to a gene. This CDR3 has 15 residues. This CDR3 reads CASSPDGTGSYEQYF. CDR3 nucleotides: TGTGCCAGCTCACCGGATGGGACAGGGTCCTACGAGCAGTACTTC.

This chain joins TRBV11-3 and TRBJ2-1; TRBD1 agrees at 7 bases. After removal of 4 bases from V and 3 bases from J, the junction contained 9 bases not matched to a gene. There are 16 residues in the CDR3. Germline CDR1 reads SGHNT; CDR2 reads YENEEA. CDR3 bases: TGTGCCAGCAGCTCGTCGGACAGGCTAATCTACAATGAGCAGTTCTTC. This codes for CASSSSDRLIYNEQFF.

This chain connects TRBV6-6 to TRBJ1-4; 7 nucleotides line up with TRBD1. Per the germline V gene, CDR1 is MNHNY and CDR2 is SVGAGI (reference sequence). V shed 4 bases, J shed 10 bases, and the junction held 12 bases outside the gene matches. The CDR3 is made up of 15 amino acids. DNA for the CDR3: TGTGCCAGCAGTTTCCTTACAGGGGCGCAGGGAAAACTGTTTTTT. It specifies CASSFLTGAQGKLFF.

The chain uses TRBV30 and TRBJ2-1; 7 bases fit TRBD1. Trimming at V came to 5 bases and at J to 7 bases, leaving 14 bases not matched to a gene. The CDR3 has 15 residues. The germline CDR1 and CDR2 sequences are GTSNPN and SVGIG (reference sequence). The CDR3 loop reads CAWGEQGSSYNEQFF. CDR3 coding DNA: TGTGCCTGGGGCGAACAGGGGTCAAGTTATAATGAGCAGTTCTTC.

The chain uses TRBV6-1 and TRBJ1-2; 7 nucleotides match TRBD1. With 9 bases clipped from V and 0 bases from J, the junction kept 10 bases outside the gene matches. From germline, CDR1 is MNHNS and CDR2 SASEGT. The length of the CDR3 is 15 residues. CDR3: CASGEDRRSNYGYTF. CDR3 DNA: TGTGCCAGTGGGGAGGACAGGCGATCTAACTATGGCTACACCTTC.

The chain carries TRBV4-1 and TRBJ1-4; possibly TRBD1 for D (5 bases). The CDR3 is 13 amino acids. Germline values: CDR1 MGHRA, CDR2 YSYEKL. V lost 8 bases and J lost 0, with 7 bases in between. CDR3 loop: CASRTTTNEKLFF. As DNA, the CDR3 is TGCGCCAGCCGGACAACAACTAATGAAAAACTGTTTTTT.

The rearrangement joins TRBV2 to TRBJ2-2, with D possibly being TRBD1 (6 bases). The CDR3 consists of 14 residues. V was clipped by 5 bases and J by 4 bases, with 11 bases between them. Germline lookup yields CDR1 SNHLY and CDR2 FYNNEI. The CDR3 region is CASSMRQATGELFF. The DNA of the CDR3 is TGTGCCAGCAGTATGAGACAGGCCACCGGGGAGCTGTTTTTT.

Points on this clone: A read error may produce the germline difference seen at one junction end. The genes are TRBV7-7 and TRBJ2-3; 14 bases fit TRBD2. The V gene's germline CDR1 is SSHAT and CDR2 FNYEAQ (reference sequence). The CDR3 is 19 amino acids. CDR3 protein: CASSLGPRGLAGDSDTQYF. As DNA, the CDR3 is TGTGCTAGCAGCTTAGGACCAAGGGGACTAGCGGGAGATTCAGATACGCAGTATTTT.

The rearrangement joins TRBV2 to TRBJ2-3; 7 positions match TRBD1. Germline lookup yields CDR1 SNHLY and CDR2 FYNNEI. After removal of 6 bases from V and 6 bases from J, the junction contained 9 bases not matched to a gene. This CDR3 has 14 residues. CDR3 bases: TGTGCCAGCAGAGGGACAGACCTAGCCGATACGCAGTATTTT. Encoded protein: CASRGTDLADTQYF.

The rearrangement links TRBV10-3 to TRBJ2-7; TRBD1 is a possible D gene (5 bases). CDR1 is ENHRY and CDR2 is SYGVKD in the germline V gene. This CDR3 contains 16 residues. Between the trimmed V and J ends, which lost 0 bases and 2 bases, there was a span of 14 bases. The CDR3 region is CAISESTGRVPYEQYF. The CDR3 bases are TGTGCCATCAGTGAGTCGACGGGCAGGGTTCCCTACGAGCAGTACTTC.

V and J are TRBV7-9 and TRBJ2-5, with 8 bases fitting TRBD1. The ends lost 3 bases at V and 7 bases at J; junction bases unmatched: 7. This CDR3 spans 14 amino acids. Germline lookup yields CDR1 SEHNR and CDR2 FQNEAQ (reference sequence). Here the CDR3 DNA reads TGTGCCAGCAGCTTGGCCGGGACAGGCGTGACCCAGTACTTC. Protein sequence: CASSLAGTGVTQYF.

This clone came up once. The chain combines TRBV7-9 with TRBJ2-2; D possibly corresponds to TRBD1 (6 bases). The V gene lost 4 bases and the J gene lost 6 bases, with 18 bases spanning the gap. Germline lookup yields CDR1 SEHNR and CDR2 FQNEAQ (reference sequence). The CDR3 has 16 amino acids. This chain's CDR3 is CASSSQTPTGPGELFF. The DNA of the CDR3 is TGTGCCAGCAGCTCCCAAACACCCACAGGGCCCGGGGAGCTGTTTTTT.

The chain joins TRBV30 to TRBJ1-5; the match to TRBD1 covers 7 bases. Germline V gene data show CDR1 as GTSNPN and CDR2 as SVGIG (reference sequence). The CDR3 has 14 residues. Germline trimming cut 2 bases from V and 9 bases from J; bases unmatched to any gene: 10. CDR3 amino acids: CAWSIEGGRRPQHF. The DNA of the CDR3 is TGTGCCTGGAGTATTGAAGGGGGCCGCCGGCCCCAGCATTTT.

This clone was detected a few times. This sample also contains other DNA sequences that code for the same CDR3. This chain connects TRBV6-5 to TRBJ2-3; D is unclear. The germline V and J ends were trimmed by 6 bases and 6 bases, with 7 bases remaining between them. CDR3 length: 11 residues. Looked up from germline, CDR1 is MNHEY and CDR2 is SVGAGI. CDR3 amino acids: CASSQGDTQYF. CDR3 nucleotides: TGTGCCAGCAGCCAAGGGGATACGCAGTATTTT.

The chain has TRBV10-2 and TRBJ2-5; TRBD2 agrees at 8 bases. Germline V gene sequence: CDR1 WSHSY, CDR2 SAAADI. This CDR3 region has 14 residues. Unmatched junction bases numbered 8, after V lost 6 bases and J lost 5 bases. For the CDR3, the DNA is TGCGCCAGCAGACGCGAAGCGGGAGTGGAGACCCAGTACTTC. Translating gives CASRREAGVETQYF.

The genes are TRBV6-1 and TRBJ1-2; D remains unclear. Per germline, CDR1 MNHNS and CDR2 SASEGT. Trimming took 4 bases from V and 1 from J, leaving 13 bases between them. The CDR3 is 15 residues long. The CDR3 DNA reads TGTGCCAGCAGTGGGGGAGACACTAGTAACTATGGCTACACCTTC. Amino acids: CASSGGDTSNYGYTF.